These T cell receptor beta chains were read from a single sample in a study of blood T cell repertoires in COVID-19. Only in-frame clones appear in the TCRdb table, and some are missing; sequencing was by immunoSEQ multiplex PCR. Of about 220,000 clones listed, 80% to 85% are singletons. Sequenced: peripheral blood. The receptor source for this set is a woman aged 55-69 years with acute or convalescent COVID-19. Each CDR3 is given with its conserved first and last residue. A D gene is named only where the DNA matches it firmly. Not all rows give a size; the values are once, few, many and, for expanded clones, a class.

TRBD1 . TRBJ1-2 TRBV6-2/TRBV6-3 TGTGCCAGCACCCCGGGACAGGGCCACTATGGCTACACCTTC CASTPGQGHYGYTF
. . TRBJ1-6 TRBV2 TGTGCCAGCAGTGATCAGGGACTCAATTCACCCCTCCACTTT CASSDQGLNSPLHF
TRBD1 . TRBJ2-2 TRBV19 TGTGCCAGTAGGGCACAGGGGATCACCGGGGAGCTGTTTTTT CASRAQGITGELFF
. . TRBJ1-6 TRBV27 TGTGCCAGCAGAGGTTCAGGGCCCTATAATTCACCCCTCCACTTT CASRGSGPYNSPLHF
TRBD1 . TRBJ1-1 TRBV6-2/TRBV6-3 TGTGCCAGCAGTTACTCCGACAGGGGCGGTCGAGGAGCTTTCTTT CASSYSDRGGRGAFF
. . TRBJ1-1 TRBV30 TGTGCCTGGAGCGGGATGTACACTGAAGCTTTCTTT CAWSGMYTEAFF
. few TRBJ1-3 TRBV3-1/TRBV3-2 TGTGCCAGCAGCCAAGATTATTCTGGAAACACCATATATTTT CASSQDYSGNTIYF
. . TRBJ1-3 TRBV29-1 TGCAGCGCCTATAAAAGGGGCTGCAGCGCTGGAAACACCATATATTTT CSAYKRGCSAGNTIYF
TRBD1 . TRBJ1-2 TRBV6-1 TGTGCCAGCAGTGAAGCGCTGACAGGGAATGGCGATGGCTACACCTTC CASSEALTGNGDGYTF
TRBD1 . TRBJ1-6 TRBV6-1 TGTGCCAGCAGTGAGGGACAGATTAATTCACCCCTCCACTTT CASSEGQINSPLHF
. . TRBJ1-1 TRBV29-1 TGCAGCGTTTCGCGGGAGATGGTGACTGAAGCTTTCTTT CSVSREMVTEAFF
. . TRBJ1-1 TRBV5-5 TGTGCCAGCAGCTGGAGGACGGGCACTGAAGCTTTCTTT CASSWRTGTEAFF
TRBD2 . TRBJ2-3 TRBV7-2 TGTGCCAGCAGCGCCCCTAGCGGGGGGGCCTATACGCAGTATTTT CASSAPSGGAYTQYF
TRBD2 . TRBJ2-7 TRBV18 TGTGCCAGCTCACCAGTGAATAGCGGGGTTCTCCACGAGCAGTACTTC CASSPVNSGVLHEQYF
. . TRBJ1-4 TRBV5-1 TGCGCCAGCAGCTTGGCTTCGGCAGGTTCTTGGGAAAAACTGTTTTTT CASSLASAGSWEKLFF
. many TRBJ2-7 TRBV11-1 TGTGCCAGCAGCCCCAGGACATCTTACGAGCAGTACTTC CASSPRTSYEQYF
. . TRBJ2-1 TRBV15 TGTGCCACCAGCCCCTCAGGGTGGTGGAATGAGCAGTTCTTC CATSPSGWWNEQFF
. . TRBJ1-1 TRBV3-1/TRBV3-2 TGTGCCAGCAGCCAAGCCATCGGGGAAGCTTTCTTT CASSQAIGEAFF
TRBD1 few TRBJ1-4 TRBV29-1 TGCAGCGTTGGGCCGACAGGGCAAAATGAAAAACTGTTTTTT CSVGPTGQNEKLFF